This entry describes one TCR beta chain. The data originate from a study of T-cell memory formation after mild COVID-19. TCRdb called the 5' RACE reads again in MiXCR, with one record for every CDR3 protein. The sample includes roughly 250,000 distinct CDR3 sequences, roughly 15% of them seen just once. Trimming shortened V by 3 bases and J by 4 bases, and 18 bases separated the two germline ends. This CDR3 has 15 residues. Germline V gives CDR1 GTSNPN, CDR2 SVGIG (reference sequence). This receptor was identified in a man in his late teens or twenties who had mild COVID-19 (a few samples of this study predate the infection). Cell type and time point are not known. Material for sequencing was PBMCs or a T cell subset sorted from them (not recorded which). The rearrangement links TRBV30 to TRBJ2-5; D is uncertain. CDR3 nucleotide sequence: TGTGCCTGGAGGACCCGATTTCACGGCGGAGAGACCCAGTACTTC. Translating it yields CAWRTRFHGGETQYF.